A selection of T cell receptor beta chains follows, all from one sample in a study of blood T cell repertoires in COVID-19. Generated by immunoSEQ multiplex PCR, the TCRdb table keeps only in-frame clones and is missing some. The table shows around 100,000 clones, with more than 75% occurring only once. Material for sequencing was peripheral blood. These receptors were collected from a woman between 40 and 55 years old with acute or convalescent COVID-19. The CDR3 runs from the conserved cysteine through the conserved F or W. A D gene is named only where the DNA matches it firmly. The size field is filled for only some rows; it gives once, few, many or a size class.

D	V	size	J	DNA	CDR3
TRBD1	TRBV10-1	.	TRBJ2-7	TGCGCCAGCAGTCCGACAGGGCATACCTACGAGCAGTACTTC	CASSPTGHTYEQYF
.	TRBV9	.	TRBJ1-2	TGTGCCAGCAGCGTAGGGAACAGCTATGGCTACACCTTC	CASSVGNSYGYTF
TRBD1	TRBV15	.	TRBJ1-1	TGTGCCACCAGCAAACTGGACAGGGACACTGAAGCTTTCTTT	CATSKLDRDTEAFF
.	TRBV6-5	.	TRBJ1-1	TGTGCCAGCAGTTACTCGAGGGTGAACACTGAAGCTTTCTTT	CASSYSRVNTEAFF
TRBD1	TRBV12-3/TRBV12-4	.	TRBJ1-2	TGTGCCAGCAGTGAACAGGGGTTCGGCTACACCTTC	CASSEQGFGYTF
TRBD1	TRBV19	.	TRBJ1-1	TGTGCCAGTAGTCACTCCTCCGGGACAGGGACTTTGAACACTGAAGCTTTCTTT	CASSHSSGTGTLNTEAFF
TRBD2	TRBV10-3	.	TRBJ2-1	TGTGCCATCAGTGAACTAGCGGGGAGCTCCTACAATGAGCAGTTCTTC	CAISELAGSSYNEQFF
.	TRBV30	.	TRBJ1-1	TGTGCCTGGGCCTTGAACACTGAAGCTTTCTTT	CAWALNTEAFF
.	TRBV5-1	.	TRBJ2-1	TGCGCCAGCAGCATGTCCAGGGGTTTCGATGAGCAGTTCTTC	CASSMSRGFDEQFF
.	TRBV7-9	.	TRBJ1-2	TGTGCCAGCAGCTTAGTCCAGAACTATGGCTACACCTTC	CASSLVQNYGYTF
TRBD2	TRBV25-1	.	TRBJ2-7	TGTGCCAGCAGTGAATATCGTCTAGCGGGGGCCTCCTACGAGCAGTACTTC	CASSEYRLAGASYEQYF
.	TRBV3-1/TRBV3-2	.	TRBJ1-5	TGTGCCAGCAGCCAAGGGGGAACAGGGAATCAGCCCCAGCATTTT	CASSQGGTGNQPQHF
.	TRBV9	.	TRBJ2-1	TGTGCCAGCAGCGTAGCGGGGGGCCCCTTTCTGTTCAATGAGCAGTTCTTC	CASSVAGGPFLFNEQFF
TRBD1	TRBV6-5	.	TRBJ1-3	TGTGCCAGCCATAAACAGGGGGCCGGAAACACCATATATTTT	CASHKQGAGNTIYF
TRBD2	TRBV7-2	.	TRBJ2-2	TGTGCCAGCAGCTTAGAGGGACTAGCGGGGATCACCGGGGAGCTGTTTTTT	CASSLEGLAGITGELFF
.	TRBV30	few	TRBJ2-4	TGTGCCTGGAGGGGCGGGGCCTTAGCCAAAAACATTCAGTACTTC	CAWRGGALAKNIQYF
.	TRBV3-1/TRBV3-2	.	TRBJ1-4	TGTGCCAGCAGCCGGGGAGGGAATGAAAAACTGTTTTTT	CASSRGGNEKLFF
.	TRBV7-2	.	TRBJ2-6	TGTGCCAGCAGCTTCGACTGGAGCTCTGGGGCCAACGTCCTGACTTTC	CASSFDWSSGANVLTF
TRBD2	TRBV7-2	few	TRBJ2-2	TGTGCCAGCAGCTTAGTGTACAGCGGGGCCGGGGAGCTGTTTTTT	CASSLVYSGAGELFF
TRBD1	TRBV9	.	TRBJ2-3	TGTGCCAGCAGCGTCCCGGGACAGGGTTCTAGCACAGATACGCAGTATTTT	CASSVPGQGSSTDTQYF
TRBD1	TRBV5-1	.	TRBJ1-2	TGCGCCAGCAGCTTGGGACAGGGGGCAGGCTACACCTTC	CASSLGQGAGYTF
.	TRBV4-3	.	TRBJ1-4	TGCGCCAGCAGCCAAAGTCCGGGGGGTAATGAAAAACTGTTTTTT	CASSQSPGGNEKLFF
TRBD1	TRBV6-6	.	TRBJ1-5	TGTGCCAGCAGAGCCGACAGGGGAGGCCAGCCCCAGCATTTT	CASRADRGGQPQHF
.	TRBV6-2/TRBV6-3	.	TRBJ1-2	TGTGCCAGCAGTTCTTGGGACAAGAACTATGGCTACACCTTC	CASSSWDKNYGYTF
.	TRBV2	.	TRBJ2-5	TGTGCCAGCAGTGGGTTCGGGGAAGGGCAGACCCAGTACTTC	CASSGFGEGQTQYF
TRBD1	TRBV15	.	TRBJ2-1	TGTGCCACCAGCAGGGGGACAGGGAGTTTTTTGGATGAGCAGTTCTTC	CATSRGTGSFLDEQFF
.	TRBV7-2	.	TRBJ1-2	TGTGCCAGCAGCTTATCGAGGACACTGCGGGGCTACACCTTC	CASSLSRTLRGYTF
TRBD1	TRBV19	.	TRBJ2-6	TGTGCCAGTAGTAACGGACAGGGGGCAGCCGGGGCCAACGTCCTGACTTTC	CASSNGQGAAGANVLTF
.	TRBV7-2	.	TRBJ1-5	TGTGCCAGCAGCAGAGGGGCAGGGGATCAGCCCCAGCATTTT	CASSRGAGDQPQHF
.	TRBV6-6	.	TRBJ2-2	TGTGCCAGCAGTCGCCAACTTCAGGGGAACGGGGAGCTGTTTTTT	CASSRQLQGNGELFF
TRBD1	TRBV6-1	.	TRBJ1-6	TGTGCCAGCAGTGAAATTCCAGGGGGCGGAAATTCACCCCTCCACTTT	CASSEIPGGGNSPLHF
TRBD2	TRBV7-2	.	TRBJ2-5	TGTGCCAGCAGCTTAGCGAGCCTAGCGGGGGGTCAAGAGACCCAGTACTTC	CASSLASLAGGQETQYF
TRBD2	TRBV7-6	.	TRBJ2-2	TGTGCCAGCAGCTTAAAGGGACTAGCGGCTGACACCGGGGAGCTGTTTTTT	CASSLKGLAADTGELFF
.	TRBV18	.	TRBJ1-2	TGTGCCAGCTCACCACGGACAGAGTCGGGCTATGGCTACACCTTC	CASSPRTESGYGYTF
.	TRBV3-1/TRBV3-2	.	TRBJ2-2	TGTGCCAGCAGCGCATACGACAGGAACACCGGGGAGCTGTTTTTT	CASSAYDRNTGELFF
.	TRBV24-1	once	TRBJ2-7	TGTGCCACCAGCTTCAAGAAAGGGGGGGCTTACGACGAGCAGTACTTC	CATSFKKGGAYDEQYF
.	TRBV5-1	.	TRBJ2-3	TGCGCCAGCAGCCCAGGGTCGGGCGGGCAGTATTTT	CASSPGSGGQYF
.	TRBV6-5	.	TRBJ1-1	TGTGCCAGCAGCCCATCGGGCGGGATCGGTGAAGCTTTCTTT	CASSPSGGIGEAFF
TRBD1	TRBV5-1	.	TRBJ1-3	TGCGCCAGCAGCTTAGGACAGGAAGGGGCCTCTGGAAACACCATATATTTT	CASSLGQEGASGNTIYF
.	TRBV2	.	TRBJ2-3	TGTGCCAGCAGGGAGGCTAGCGTAGTCACAGATACGCAGTATTTT	CASREASVVTDTQYF
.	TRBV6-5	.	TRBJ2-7	TGTGCCAGCAGACCTACAGGAAGGTCCTACGAGCAGTACTTC	CASRPTGRSYEQYF
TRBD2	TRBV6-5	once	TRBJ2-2	TGTGCCAGCAGCGCTAGCGGCGGGGCCGGGGAGCTGTTTTTT	CASSASGGAGELFF
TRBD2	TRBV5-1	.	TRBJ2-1	TGCGCCAGCAGCCCTTCCGGGACTAGTTACAATGAGCAGTTCTTC	CASSPSGTSYNEQFF
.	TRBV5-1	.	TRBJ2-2	TGCGCCAGCAGTGCGGATCTCCGTACCGGGGAGCTGTTTTTT	CASSADLRTGELFF
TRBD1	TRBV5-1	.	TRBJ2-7	TGCGCCAGCAGTCAGAGGGCAGGGGGTTCCTACGAGCAGTACTTC	CASSQRAGGSYEQYF
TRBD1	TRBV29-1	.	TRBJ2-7	TGCAGCGTTGAAGGGGGACAGGGGGACTCCTACGAGCAGTACTTC	CSVEGGQGDSYEQYF
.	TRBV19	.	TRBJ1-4	TGTGCCAGTGCCCCGGGAGGGCTTGGGCGAAAACTGTTTTTT	CASAPGGLGRKLFF
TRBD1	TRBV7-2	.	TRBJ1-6	TGTGCCAGCAGCTTAGGGGGGACAGCCGGGAATTCACCCCTCCACTTT	CASSLGGTAGNSPLHF
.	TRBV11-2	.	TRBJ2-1	TGTGCCAGCAGCTTAGGGCGGGACTACAATGAGCAGTTCTTC	CASSLGRDYNEQFF
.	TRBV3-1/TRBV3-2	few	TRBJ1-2	TGTGCCAGCAGCAACGGGGTAAACTATGGCTACACCTTC	CASSNGVNYGYTF
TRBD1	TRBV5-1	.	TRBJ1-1	TGCGCCAGCAGCTTGGACGGACAGGGGAACACTGAAGCTTTCTTT	CASSLDGQGNTEAFF
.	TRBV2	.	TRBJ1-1	TGTGCCAGCAGTGGGAAGGGGTGGGCTGAAGCTTTCTTT	CASSGKGWAEAFF
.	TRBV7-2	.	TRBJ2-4	TGTGCCAGCAGCTTACAGGTTGTAGCCAAAAACATTCAGTACTTC	CASSLQVVAKNIQYF
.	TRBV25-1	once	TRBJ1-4	TGTGCCAGCGCCCGGAGGGGGGGAACTAATGAAAAACTGTTTTTT	CASARRGGTNEKLFF
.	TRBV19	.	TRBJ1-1	TGTGCCAGTAGTATGTCCCTAGAGGAAAAGAACACTGAAGCTTTCTTT	CASSMSLEEKNTEAFF
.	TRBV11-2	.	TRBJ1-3	TGTGCCAGCAGCTTAGGGACAGCCAACTCTGGAAACACCATATATTTT	CASSLGTANSGNTIYF
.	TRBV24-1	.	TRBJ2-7	TGTGCCACCTTAGACAGGTTCTACGAGCAGTACTTC	CATLDRFYEQYF
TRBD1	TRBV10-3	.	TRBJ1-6	TGTGCCATCAGTGACCATAACAGGGGGCAGGGTTCACCCCTCCACTTT	CAISDHNRGQGSPLHF